The next 25 T cell receptor beta chains were all read from a single sample in a study of preoperative IRX-2 immunotherapy in early breast cancer. Indicated treatment: preoperative locoregional IRX-2 cytokine immunotherapy. Sequencing was performed with immunoSEQ multiplex PCR; in TCRdb, only in-frame clones are kept and a portion is missing. The sample records 20,000 to 30,000 clones, about 90% being singletons. Sequenced here: tumor tissue, sampled after IRX-2 immunotherapy. Receptors were obtained from a human donor with breast cancer.

The chain combines TRBV7-2 with TRBJ1-4; no firm D call. The CDR3 runs 14 residues. V lost 3 bases, J lost 5 bases, and 10 bases lay in between. Looked up from germline, CDR1 is SGHTA and CDR2 is FQGNSA. CDR3 in amino acids: CASSFYSPNEKLFF. The CDR3 region has the DNA TGTGCCAGCAGCTTTTACAGCCCCAATGAAAAACTGTTTTTT. Based on the CDR3 plus reference TRBV7-2 and TRBJ1-4, the full variable domain is GAGVSQSPSNKVTEKGKDVELRCDPISGHTALYWYRQSLGQGLEFLIYFQGNSAPDKSGLPSDRFSAERTGGSVSTLTIQRTQQEDSAVYLCASSFYSPNEKLFFGSGTQLSVL.

The gene calls are TRBV6-1 and TRBJ1-4; D unresolved. Germline V lookup: CDR1 MNHNS, CDR2 SASEGT. V was shortened by 2 bases and J by 2 bases, with 6 bases between the two germline ends. CDR3 length: 14 amino acids. The CDR3 DNA sequence: TGTGCCAGCAGTGAATGGGAGACTAATGAAAAACTGTTTTTT. This translates into CASSEWETNEKLFF.

This chain connects TRBV7-8 to TRBJ1-4, with TRBD1 as a possible D gene (6 bases). Germline loops: CDR1 SGHVS, CDR2 FQNEAQ. V was trimmed by 4 bases and J by 0 bases, leaving 12 bases between them. The CDR3 runs to 16 residues. The CDR3 loop is CASSSDRSSTNEKLFF. The CDR3 DNA follows: TGTGCCAGCAGCTCAGACAGGTCCTCAACTAATGAAAAACTGTTTTTT.

The chain employs TRBV7-2 and TRBJ1-5, with TRBD1 matching over 9 bases. Unmatched junction bases numbered 10, after V lost 7 bases and J lost 6 bases. The germline CDR1 and CDR2 sequences are SGHTA and FQGNSA. The CDR3 contains 15 residues. CDR3: CASKQQGATGQPQHF. CDR3 bases: TGTGCCAGCAAACAACAGGGGGCGACGGGTCAGCCCCAGCATTTT.

This clone was found once. The rearrangement uses TRBV15 and TRBJ2-1; 9 bases fit TRBD2. V was pared by 2 bases and J by 3 bases, with 5 bases of the junction left unmatched. The V gene's germline CDR1 is LNHNV and CDR2 YYDKDF (reference sequence). The CDR3 loop spans 16 amino acids. Written as DNA, the CDR3 is TGTGCCACCAGCAGACAAAGCGGGGGGATCTACAATGAGCAGTTCTTC. Residues: CATSRQSGGIYNEQFF.

The chain recombines TRBV2 with TRBJ2-3; 10 bases are shared with TRBD2. CDR1 and CDR2 from the germline V gene are SNHLY and FYNNEI. V was clipped by 8 bases and J by 3 bases; unmatched bases: 5. The CDR3 is 14 amino acids. Here the CDR3 DNA reads TGTGCCAGCCTAGCGGGGGTCACTACAGATACGCAGTATTTT. Its protein product is CASLAGVTTDTQYF.

The rearrangement uses TRBV7-2 and TRBJ2-1; D is perhaps TRBD1 or TRBD2 (5 bases each). Germline V lookup: CDR1 SGHTA, CDR2 FQGNSA. The V end was cut by 0 bases, the J end by 9 bases, with 12 bases between. This CDR3 has 14 residues. CDR3 in DNA: TGTGCCAGCAGCTTAGCGGGGGATACCGCTGAGCAGTTCTTC. Translation: CASSLAGDTAEQFF.

This rearrangement joins TRBV6-6 to TRBJ2-7, with D possibly called TRBD1 or TRBD2 (5 bases each). In germline, CDR1 is MNHNY, CDR2 SVGAGI (reference sequence). The CDR3 extends over 14 amino acids. Between the trimmed V and J ends, which lost 2 bases and 3 bases, there was a span of 11 bases. The CDR3 is CASSYQRTFYEQYF. The CDR3 region has the DNA TGTGCCAGCAGTTACCAGCGGACATTCTACGAGCAGTACTTC.

The gene calls are TRBV10-2 and TRBJ2-3, with 10 bases aligning to TRBD2. This CDR3 region has 15 residues. Germline V gives CDR1 WSHSY, CDR2 SAAADI. V trimming: 7 bases; J trimming: 4 bases; junction bases outside the gene matches: 8. CDR3 nucleotides: TGCGCCAGCAAACATACTAGCGGGATTGCAGATACGCAGTATTTT. It codes for CASKHTSGIADTQYF.

The CDR3 sequence is CSWTGGAGNTIYF. CDR3 DNA sequence: TGCAGCTGGACCGGTGGGGCTGGAAACACCATATATTTT. The chain is built from TRBV29-1 and TRBJ1-3; D is unresolved. CDR3 length: 13 residues. The germline V and J ends were trimmed by 8 bases and 2 bases, with 13 bases remaining between them. CDR1 and CDR2 from the germline V gene are SQVTM and ANQGSEA.

The chain is built from TRBV28 and TRBJ1-2; possibly TRBD1 for D (6 bases). Trimming took 4 bases from V and 6 from J, leaving 33 bases between them. Germline-derived CDR1 and CDR2 are MDHEN and SYDVKM. This CDR3 region has 20 residues. CDR3 bases: TGTGCCAGCAGTTCGATATATAGGAATTCCGGGACATCGGAGAGGGATGGCTACACCTTC. It specifies CASSSIYRNSGTSERDGYTF.

The chain uses TRBV5-4 and TRBJ2-2; D is unresolved. Germline CDR1 SGHNT, CDR2 YYREEE (reference sequence). V lost 4 bases and J lost 0, with 13 bases in between. This CDR3 has 16 residues. In DNA, the CDR3 is TGTGCCAGCAGCCAACCCAGCGTAGCGAACACCGGGGAGCTGTTTTTT. It codes for CASSQPSVANTGELFF.

The V call is TRBV5-4, the J call TRBJ2-5; tentative D call: TRBD1 (6 bases). Between the trimmed V and J ends, which lost 2 bases and 3 bases, there was a span of 14 bases. Germline CDR1 reads SGHNT; CDR2 reads YYREEE (reference sequence). The CDR3 is made up of 15 amino acids. CDR3 sequence (DNA): TGTGCCAGCAGCTTATCCGGGACATTGGAAGAGACCCAGTACTTC. The encoded protein is CASSLSGTLEETQYF.

The V call is TRBV2, the J call TRBJ2-5; 7 bases match TRBD1. The CDR3 has 14 amino acids. The V gene end was trimmed by 6 bases and the J gene end by 9 bases; junction bases not matched to a gene: 13. The germline V gene has CDR1 SNHLY and CDR2 FYNNEI. The CDR3 coding sequence is TGTGCCAGCAGAGTGGAGACAGGGAGTGTGGCCCAGTACTTC. Translating gives CASRVETGSVAQYF.

The V gene is TRBV5-1, the J gene TRBJ2-5, with D perhaps TRBD1 (6 bases). Germline V lookup: CDR1 SGHRS, CDR2 YFSETQ. The CDR3 covers 15 residues. V was pared by 4 bases and J by 5 bases, with 18 bases between. CDR3: CASSIGQPAVETQYF. For the CDR3, the DNA is TGCGCCAGCAGCATCGGACAGCCGGCGGTCGAGACCCAGTACTTC.

This clone was observed a single time. V usage is TRBV25-1 and J usage is TRBJ1-4; D unresolved. This CDR3 has 15 residues. Trimming removed 7 bases at V and 4 bases at J, with 16 bases between. From germline, CDR1 is MGHDK and CDR2 SYGVNS. CDR3 loop: CASKPDDRYNEKLFF. The CDR3 DNA sequence: TGTGCCAGCAAGCCGGACGATAGATATAATGAAAAACTGTTTTTT.

The J gene is TRBJ1-1, the V gene TRBV28; perhaps TRBD1 as D (6 bases). The V end was cut by 11 bases, the J end by 4 bases, with 20 bases between. This CDR3 region has 14 residues. In germline, CDR1 is MDHEN, CDR2 SYDVKM. CDR3 DNA: TGTGCCGGAGGGGGGGCAGGGGTGGTCACTGAAGCTTTCTTT. This translates into CAGGGAGVVTEAFF.

The chain carries TRBV19 and TRBJ1-1; D is undetermined. This CDR3 spans 13 amino acids. CDR1 is LNHDA, CDR2 SQIVND, per germline (reference sequence). V was cut by 4 bases and J by 6 bases, with 12 bases left in between. This chain's CDR3 is CASSKEVLAEAFF. CDR3 sequence (DNA): TGTGCCAGTAGTAAGGAGGTACTGGCTGAAGCTTTCTTT. The entire variable domain, with the rest obtained from reference TRBV19 and TRBJ1-1, is as follows: DGGITQSPKYLFRKEGQNVTLSCEQNLNHDAMYWYRQDPGQGLRLIYYSQIVNDFQKGDIAEGYSVSREKKESFPLTVTSAQKNPTAFYLCASSKEVLAEAFFGQGTRLTVV.

The CDR3 protein is CASSLRTGNTEAFF. In DNA form, the CDR3 reads TGTGCCAGCAGCCTACGGACAGGTAACACTGAAGCTTTCTTT. The rearrangement joins TRBV7-2 to TRBJ1-1; 7 nucleotides match TRBD1. Trimming cost V 5 bases and J 2 bases; bases outside gene matches: 5. The V gene's germline CDR1 is SGHTA and CDR2 FQGNSA. The length of the CDR3 is 14 residues.

In this sample, this clone turned up a few times. The chain carries TRBV29-1 and TRBJ2-1; 10 bases fit TRBD2. With 5 bases clipped from V and 5 bases from J, the junction kept 6 bases outside the gene matches. This CDR3 region has 14 residues. In germline, CDR1 is SQVTM, CDR2 ANQGSEA. CDR3 loop: CSVTGTSVDNEQFF. CDR3 nucleotides: TGCAGCGTTACCGGGACTAGCGTCGACAATGAGCAGTTCTTC.

The chain links TRBV28 to TRBJ1-1; 7 bases line up with TRBD1. The length of the CDR3 is 11 residues. Germline CDR1 MDHEN, CDR2 SYDVKM. With 6 bases clipped from V and 10 bases from J, the junction kept 5 bases outside the gene matches. The CDR3 nucleotides are TGTGCCAGCAGCCTGAACAGGGGAGCTTTCTTT. As protein: CASSLNRGAFF.

The rearrangement joins TRBV20-1 to TRBJ2-3, with a weak D call TRBD2 (6 bases). V lost 3 bases, J lost 14 bases, and 12 bases lay in between. From germline, CDR1 is DFQATT and CDR2 SNEGSKA (reference sequence). The CDR3 is 10 amino acids. CDR3 protein: CSASWGVGYF. As DNA, the CDR3 is TGCAGTGCTAGCTGGGGGGTTGGGTATTTT.

The J gene is TRBJ2-3, the V gene TRBV5-1, with D possibly being TRBD2 (6 bases). The CDR3 length is 14 residues. Deletions cut 4 bases from V and 4 bases from J, with 13 bases between. Germline V gene lookup returns CDR1 SGHRS and CDR2 YFSETQ. The CDR3 spells CASSAGTLADTQYF. CDR3 coding DNA: TGCGCCAGCAGCGCGGGGACCCTCGCAGATACGCAGTATTTT. The whole variable domain, remainder taken from reference TRBV5-1 and TRBJ2-3, is KAGVTQTPRYLIKTRGQQVTLSCSPISGHRSVSWYQQTPGQGLQFLFEYFSETQRNKGNFPGRFSGRQFSNSRSEMNVSTLELGDSALYLCASSAGTLADTQYFGPGTRLTVL.

This chain connects TRBV5-4 to TRBJ1-1; 9 nucleotides line up with TRBD1. CDR3 length: 18 amino acids. CDR1 SGHNT and CDR2 YYREEE come from the germline V gene (reference sequence). V gave up 4 bases and J gave up 1 base; unmatched junction bases: 14. The DNA for the CDR3 is TGTGCCAGCAGCCGAGACGGGACAGGGAGAGCGGAGAACACTGAAGCTTTCTTT. It is translated as CASSRDGTGRAENTEAFF.

V usage is TRBV28 and J usage is TRBJ1-2; possible D gene TRBD1, 5 bases. Between the trimmed V and J ends, which lost 1 base and 4 bases, there was a span of 13 bases. CDR1 and CDR2 from the germline V gene are MDHEN and SYDVKM. This CDR3 region has 15 residues. The CDR3 region has the DNA TGTGCCAGCAGTTTATCCACCCTTGGGGCCTATGGCTACACCTTC. Protein sequence: CASSLSTLGAYGYTF.